The present TCR beta chain was sequenced within a study of blood T cell repertoires in COVID-19. The overall study: Samples of COVID-19 (acute and convalescent) were obtained from the United States, Italy and Spain.

Profiling relied on immunoSEQ multiplex PCR, and the TCRdb table lists in-frame clones only, not all of them. The sample lists 50,000 to 75,000 clones; 81% were seen once. The CDR3 totals 20 residues. Trimming cost V 2 bases and J 6 bases; bases outside gene matches: 22. Germline V gene sequence: CDR1 SGHTA, CDR2 FQGTGA. The sample taken for sequencing was peripheral blood. The receptor's source is an elderly woman with active or convalescent COVID-19. V and J are TRBV7-3 and TRBJ2-1; 7 nucleotides align to TRBD1. The CDR3 region is CASSLWGSPGTIPGGNEQFF. In nucleotides, the CDR3 is TGTGCCAGCAGCTTATGGGGTAGTCCTGGGACCATCCCAGGGGGCAATGAGCAGTTCTTC.